This T cell receptor (beta chain) was identified in a study of cytomegalovirus exposure and HLA in healthy donors. Unrecorded immune exposures were likely, despite nominal health at sampling. PCR employed 60 Vbeta and 13 Jbeta primers. Clones were read by immunoSEQ multiplex PCR, and TCRdb kept only the in-frame ones, dropping some. The profile covers around 100,000 clones, with around 80% appearing a single time and 13% to 15% taken by the ten largest. This CDR3 spans 11 amino acids. Trimming stripped 1 base from V and 15 bases from J, with 13 bases between. CDR1 is SQVTM, CDR2 ANQGSEA, per germline.

The genes are TRBV29-1 and TRBJ2-4; a weak D match, TRBD2 (6 bases). This sequence originates from a male donor in good health and CMV-seropositive. Input material: PBMCs. The chain's CDR3 is CSVEGGGTGYF. CDR3 coding DNA: TGCAGCGTTGAAGGTGGAGGGACGGGGTACTTC.